The source of this TCR beta chain is a study of blood T cell repertoires in COVID-19 (dated by TCRdb to about 2020). Regarding the study in general: The collaborator samples originated in the United States, Italy and Spain and spanned the acute and convalescent phases of COVID-19. The prospective study material was composed of cDNA or gDNA derived from T cells, B-cell-depleted T cells, or PBMCs. Subjects who had been exposed to COVID-19, were actively infected with it, or had recovered from it provided the deeply sampled blood TCRbeta repertoires that made up the dataset. A freely available public database, intended as a resource for researchers studying the immune response to SARS-CoV-2, is where the repertoires were released. The samples were drawn from two sources: the first 160 participants of the ongoing ImmuneRACE study, and over 950 subjects contributed by 6 global collaborators. A de-identified subject ID, COVID-19 status, age in years and sex were almost always included in the sample metadata. HLA class I and class II types, where available, came from metadata supplied by the sample provider rather than from assay-based typing.

Inclusive of the bounding cysteine and phenylalanine, the CDR3 is 15 residues long. Here the CDR3 DNA is all that survives: 45 bases in frame from base 1. What the work shows at the level of the full study, not this receptor alone: The amount of clinical and demographic metadata varied by source and participant and was provided uncurated.

Regarding this clone: Its antigen specificity is not known. Base qualities are not at hand, and no much larger clone is one base apart.

The immunoSEQ Assay, a bias-controlled multiplex PCR, was used to amplify TCRbeta CDR3 regions from genomic DNA. In the authors' own workflow: Within the assay, amplification of reference gene primers was used to estimate how many nucleated cells each sample contained. Sequence reads were collapsed and filtered to measure the absolute abundance of every unique TCRbeta CDR3 rearrangement. For each sample, productive Simpson clonality was calculated as the square root of Simpson's diversity index over productive rearrangements. What TCRdb holds here is the immuneACCESS table cut down to in-frame rearrangements. Part of the clones is not present; checked against another copy, under half of the missing clones reflect an unresolved V gene, and the others are unexplained. The V and J calls and clone size come from that table; D and trimming were worked out from the DNA. The sample table shows hundreds of thousands of clones, and roughly 90% are seen once. Roughly 8.9% of the sample belongs to the ten largest clones.

In the prospective study, participants were about 18 to 100 years old, resided in about 25 geographic areas of the United States, and were enrolled through a virtual design. In the prospective study, cohorts were assigned on the basis of participant-reported clinical history obtained from a screening survey and a study questionnaire. Recovered participants in ImmuneRACE Cohort 3 were defined as having two consecutive negative NP/OP PCR tests, clearance from a healthcare professional, or resolution of symptoms. Mobile phlebotomists in the prospective study collected whole blood, serum and a nasopharyngeal or oropharyngeal swab from every participant. Additional blood draws and questionnaires over a 2-month period could optionally be provided by prospective study participants. Blood samples from the prospective study were shipped frozen or at room temperature prior to DNA extraction.

The sample consisted of PBMCs or T cells enriched from blood (not recorded which). The TCR was taken from a woman between 40 and 55 years old who had recovered from COVID-19. The chain couples TRBV21-1 to TRBJ1-1; TRBD1, the table's D call, lacks a check against the DNA. TRBV21-1 is a pseudogene segment. This receptor has the CDR3 CASSKDDRGNTEAFF. The DNA sequence follows: TGTGCCAGCAGCAAAGACGACAGGGGGAACACTGAAGCTTTCTTT.